In its sample, the clone carrying this T cell receptor (beta chain) was seen many times. The antigen remains unidentified. Multiplex PCR amplified the TCR beta CDR3 region. Its first round ran for approximately 10 cycles with 32 V and 13 J primers. TCRdb analysed the multiplex PCR reads with MiXCR anew, one entry per CDR3 protein. This sample has roughly 10,000 distinct CDR3 sequences, with 17% found just once. This specimen belongs to a study of immune heterogeneity within non-small cell lung tumors. Study-level information: It was found that the tumors were several squamous cell carcinomas, roughly eleven non-squamous carcinomas and 1 not otherwise specified. Study-level findings and limits: Site-unique high-frequency clones occurred alongside identical dominant CDR3 beta clonotypes that recurred across tumor sites within a patient. Clonotypes of T-cell receptor beta found at high frequency were largely distinct between individual patients.

Template was bulk tumor genomic DNA, approximately 560 ng per sample. Far-apart biopsies, several per primary tumor, were taken during surgery. It was patients with untreated, newly diagnosed non-small cell lung cancer who underwent curative surgery. The study drew donors from newly diagnosed non-small cell lung cancer patients having surgery with curative intent. Sequences were obtained from lung tumor tissue. The origin of this receptor is a man aged 40-49 years with non-small cell lung cancer.

The CDR3 spells CASSETVVAPQHF. CDR3 DNA: TGTGCCAGCAGTGAGACAGTAGTGGCGCCCCAGCATTTT. V and J are TRBV6-1 and TRBJ1-5, with a tentative D call TRBD1 (5 bases). The germline gives CDR1 MNHNS, CDR2 SASEGT. V lost 3 bases and J 9 bases, leaving 12 bases between the germline ends. The CDR3 is 13 residues long.